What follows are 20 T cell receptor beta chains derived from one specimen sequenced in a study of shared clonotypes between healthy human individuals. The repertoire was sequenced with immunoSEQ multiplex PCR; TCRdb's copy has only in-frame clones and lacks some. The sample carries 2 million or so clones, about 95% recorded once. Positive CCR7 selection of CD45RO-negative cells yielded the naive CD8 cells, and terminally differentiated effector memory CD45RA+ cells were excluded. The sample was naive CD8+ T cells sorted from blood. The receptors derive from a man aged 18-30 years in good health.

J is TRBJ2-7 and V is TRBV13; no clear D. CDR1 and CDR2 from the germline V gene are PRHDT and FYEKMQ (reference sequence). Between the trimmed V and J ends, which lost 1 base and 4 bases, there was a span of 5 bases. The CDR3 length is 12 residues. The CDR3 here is CASSLARYEQYF. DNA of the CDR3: TGTGCCAGCAGCTTAGCACGTTACGAGCAGTACTTC.

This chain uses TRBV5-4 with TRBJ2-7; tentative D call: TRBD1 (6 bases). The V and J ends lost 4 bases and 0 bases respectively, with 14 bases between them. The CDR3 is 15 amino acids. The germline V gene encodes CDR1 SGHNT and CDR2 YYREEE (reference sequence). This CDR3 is CASSLPGAGSYEQYF. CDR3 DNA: TGTGCCAGCAGCCTCCCAGGGGCTGGCTCCTACGAGCAGTACTTC.

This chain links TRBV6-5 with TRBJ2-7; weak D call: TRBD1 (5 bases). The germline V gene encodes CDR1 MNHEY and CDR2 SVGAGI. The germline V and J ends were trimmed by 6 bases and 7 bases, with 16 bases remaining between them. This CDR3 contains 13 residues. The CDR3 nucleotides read TGTGCCAGCAGCTCCGACAGTTACTGGGAGCAGTACTTC. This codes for CASSSDSYWEQYF.

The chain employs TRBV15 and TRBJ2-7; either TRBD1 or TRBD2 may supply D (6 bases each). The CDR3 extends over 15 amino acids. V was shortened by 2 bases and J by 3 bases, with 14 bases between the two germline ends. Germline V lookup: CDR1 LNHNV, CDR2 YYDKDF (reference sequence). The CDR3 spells CATSRSQGLNYEQYF. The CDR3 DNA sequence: TGTGCCACCAGCAGATCACAGGGACTGAACTACGAGCAGTACTTC. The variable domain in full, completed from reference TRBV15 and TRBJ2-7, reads DAMVIQNPRYQVTQFGKPVTLSCSQTLNHNVMYWYQQKSSQAPKLLFHYYDKDFNNEADTPDNFQSRRPNTSFCFLDIRSPGLGDTAMYLCATSRSQGLNYEQYFGPGTRLTVT.

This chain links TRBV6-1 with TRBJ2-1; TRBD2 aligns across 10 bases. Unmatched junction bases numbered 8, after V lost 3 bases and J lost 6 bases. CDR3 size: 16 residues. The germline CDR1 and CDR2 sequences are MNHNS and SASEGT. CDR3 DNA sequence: TGTGCCAGCAGTGACCAGCGGGAGGGTACCCCCAATGAGCAGTTCTTC. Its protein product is CASSDQREGTPNEQFF.

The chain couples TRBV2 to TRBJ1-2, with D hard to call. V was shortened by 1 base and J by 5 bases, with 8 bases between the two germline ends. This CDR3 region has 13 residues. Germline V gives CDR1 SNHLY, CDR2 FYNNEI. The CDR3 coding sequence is TGTGCCAGCAGTGAAGACCCGTGGTATGGCTACACCTTC. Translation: CASSEDPWYGYTF.

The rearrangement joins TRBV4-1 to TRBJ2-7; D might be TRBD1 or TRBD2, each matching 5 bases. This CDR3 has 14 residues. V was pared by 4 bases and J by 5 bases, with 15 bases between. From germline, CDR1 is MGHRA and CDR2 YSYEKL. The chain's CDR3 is CASSPRGVLDEQYF. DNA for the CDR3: TGCGCCAGCAGCCCTAGAGGGGTTCTAGACGAGCAGTACTTC.

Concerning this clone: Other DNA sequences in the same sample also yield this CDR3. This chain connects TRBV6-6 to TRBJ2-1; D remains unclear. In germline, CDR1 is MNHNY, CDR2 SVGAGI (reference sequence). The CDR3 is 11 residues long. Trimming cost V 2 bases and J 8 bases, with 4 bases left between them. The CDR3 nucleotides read TGTGCCAGCAGTTACGCCGATGAGCAGTTCTTC. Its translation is CASSYADEQFF.

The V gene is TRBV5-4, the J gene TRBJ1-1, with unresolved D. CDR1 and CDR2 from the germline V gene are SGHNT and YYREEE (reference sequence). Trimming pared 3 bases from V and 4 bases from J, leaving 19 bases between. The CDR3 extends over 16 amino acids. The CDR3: CASSSDGPAEGTEAFF. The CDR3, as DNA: TGTGCCAGCAGCTCGGACGGTCCCGCTGAGGGCACTGAAGCTTTCTTT.

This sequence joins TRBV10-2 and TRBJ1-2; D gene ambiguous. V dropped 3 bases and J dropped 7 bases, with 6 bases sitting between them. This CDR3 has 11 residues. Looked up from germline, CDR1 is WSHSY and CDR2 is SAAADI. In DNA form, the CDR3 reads TGCGCCAGCAGTGACAGCGCTGGCTACACCTTC. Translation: CASSDSAGYTF.

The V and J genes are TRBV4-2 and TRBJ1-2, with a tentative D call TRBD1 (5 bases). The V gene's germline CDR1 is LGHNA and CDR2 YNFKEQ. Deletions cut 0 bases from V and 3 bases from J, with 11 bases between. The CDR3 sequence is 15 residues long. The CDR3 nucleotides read TGTGCCAGCAGCCAAGAGACAGCTTCCCACTATGGCTACACCTTC. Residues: CASSQETASHYGYTF.

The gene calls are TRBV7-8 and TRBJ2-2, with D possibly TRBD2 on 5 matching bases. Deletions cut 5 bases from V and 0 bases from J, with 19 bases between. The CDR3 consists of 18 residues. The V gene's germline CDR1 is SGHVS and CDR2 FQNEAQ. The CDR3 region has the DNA TGTGCCAGCAGCCAACACGAATCTGGAGCGGCGAACACCGGGGAGCTGTTTTTT. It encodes CASSQHESGAANTGELFF.

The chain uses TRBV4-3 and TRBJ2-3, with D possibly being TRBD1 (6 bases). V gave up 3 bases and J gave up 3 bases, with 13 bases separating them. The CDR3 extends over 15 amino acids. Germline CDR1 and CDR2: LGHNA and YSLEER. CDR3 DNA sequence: TGCGCCAGCAGCCATAACACAGGGTTGACAGATACGCAGTATTTT. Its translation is CASSHNTGLTDTQYF.

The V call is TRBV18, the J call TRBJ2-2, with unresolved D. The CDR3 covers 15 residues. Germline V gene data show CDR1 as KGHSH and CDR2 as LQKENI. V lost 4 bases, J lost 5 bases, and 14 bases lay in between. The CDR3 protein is CASSLYRLGTGELFF. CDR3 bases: TGTGCCAGCTCACTATACCGGTTGGGGACCGGGGAGCTGTTTTTT. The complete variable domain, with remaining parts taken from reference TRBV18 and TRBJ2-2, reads NAGVMQNPRHLVRRRGQEARLRCSPMKGHSHVYWYRQLPEEGLKFMVYLQKENIIDESGMPKERFSAEFPKEGPSILRIQQVVRGDSAAYFCASSLYRLGTGELFFGEGSRLTVL.

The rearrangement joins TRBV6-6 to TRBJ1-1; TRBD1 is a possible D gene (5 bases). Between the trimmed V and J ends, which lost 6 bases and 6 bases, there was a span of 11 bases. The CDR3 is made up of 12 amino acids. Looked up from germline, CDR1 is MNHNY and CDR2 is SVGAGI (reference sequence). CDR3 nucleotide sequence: TGTGCCAGCAGACCAGTGGGGGCTGAAGCTTTCTTT. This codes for CASRPVGAEAFF.

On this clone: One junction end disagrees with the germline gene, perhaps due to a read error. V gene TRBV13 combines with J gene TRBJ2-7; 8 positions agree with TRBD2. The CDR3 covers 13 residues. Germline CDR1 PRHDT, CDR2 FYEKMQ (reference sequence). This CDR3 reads CASSFRDSGVVNF. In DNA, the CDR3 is TGTGCCAGCAGCTTCCGCGATAGCGGGGTGGTCAACTTC.

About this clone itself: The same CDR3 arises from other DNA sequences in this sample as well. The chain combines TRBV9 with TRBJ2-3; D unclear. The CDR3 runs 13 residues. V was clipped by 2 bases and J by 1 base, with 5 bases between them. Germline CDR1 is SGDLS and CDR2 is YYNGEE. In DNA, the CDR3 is TGTGCCAGCAGCGTTTATGGCACAGATACGCAGTATTTT. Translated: CASSVYGTDTQYF.

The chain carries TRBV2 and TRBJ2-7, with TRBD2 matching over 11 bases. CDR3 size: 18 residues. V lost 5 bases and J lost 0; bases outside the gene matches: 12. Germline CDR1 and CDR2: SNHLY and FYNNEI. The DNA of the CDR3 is TGTGCCAGCAGTATGAGTAGCGGGAGGGATCTTTACTCCTACGAGCAGTACTTC. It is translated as CASSMSSGRDLYSYEQYF.

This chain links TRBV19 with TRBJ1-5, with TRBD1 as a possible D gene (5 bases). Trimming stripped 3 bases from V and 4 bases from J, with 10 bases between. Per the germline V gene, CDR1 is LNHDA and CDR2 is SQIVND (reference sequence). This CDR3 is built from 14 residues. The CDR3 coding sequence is TGTGCCAGTAGTATGGGGCAGCCTAATCAGCCCCAGCATTTT. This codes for CASSMGQPNQPQHF.

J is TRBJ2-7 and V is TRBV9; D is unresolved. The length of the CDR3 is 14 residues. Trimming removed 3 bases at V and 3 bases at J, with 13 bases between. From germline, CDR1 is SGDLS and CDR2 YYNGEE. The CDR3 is CASSDRADVYEQYF. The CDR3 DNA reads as TGTGCCAGCAGCGACCGGGCCGACGTCTACGAGCAGTACTTC.